This TCR beta chain was recovered during a study of blood T cells in healthy people across ages. Findings and caveats of the study: No one knew whether donors had CMV, which possibly confounded expanded clonotype changes. Age brought a roughly linear fall in TCR beta diversity measured per million T cells.

Primed by a sample-barcoded 5' primer and a J-beta primer mix, a second PCR proceeded for roughly 6 to 12 cycles. The template-switch adaptor, which had 12 random nucleotides, put a tag on each cDNA molecule. Each CDR3 protein is one row after TCRdb ran MiXCR on the 5' RACE reads. The sample yields fewer than 750,000 distinct CDR3 sequences, around 50% seen once. CDR1 MNHEY and CDR2 SVGAGI come from the germline V gene. CDR3 size: 14 residues. The V end was cut by 6 bases, the J end by 4 bases, with 15 bases between. Concerning this clonotype itself: Its antigen remains unknown.

This sequence originates from a man older than 75 in good health. This chain uses TRBV6-5 with TRBJ1-1, with a tentative D call TRBD1 (6 bases). The sequencing sample was made of blood. CDR3 nucleotides: TGTGCCAGCAGCCGACAGGCAAAAGGCACTGAAGCTTTCTTT. Translated, it gives CASSRQAKGTEAFF.